Shown below are 7 T cell receptor beta chains from a single sample sequenced in a study of blood T cell repertoires in COVID-19. The assay was immunoSEQ multiplex PCR, and TCRdb's table has in-frame clones only and misses some. The sample contains about 310,000 clones, roughly 90% of which appear only once. Sequenced input: peripheral blood. These receptor sequences come from a man aged 18 to 29 with active or convalescent COVID-19.

The chain uses TRBV5-1 and TRBJ2-7; D possibly corresponds to TRBD1 (5 bases). This CDR3 contains 13 residues. CDR1 is SGHRS and CDR2 is YFSETQ in the germline V gene. Trimming left V 2 bases short and J 1 base short, with 7 bases between. CDR3 region: CASSFDRSYEQYF. CDR3 nucleotides: TGCGCCAGCAGCTTTGACAGATCCTACGAGCAGTACTTC.

J is TRBJ2-2 and V is TRBV5-1; no clear D. Trimming left V 2 bases short and J 1 base short, with 6 bases between. The CDR3 contains 14 residues. Per the germline V gene, CDR1 is SGHRS and CDR2 is YFSETQ. The CDR3 spells CASSLLQNTGELFF. In DNA form, the CDR3 reads TGCGCCAGCAGCTTACTCCAGAACACCGGGGAGCTGTTTTTT.

In the case of this clone: Germline is not matched at one junction end, which may reflect a read error. The chain recombines TRBV5-1 with TRBJ2-7; 12 positions agree with TRBD2. The CDR3 has 16 amino acids. Germline CDR1 and CDR2: SGHRS and YFSETQ. CDR3: CARSASSGGGNYEQYF. CDR3 bases: TGCGCCCGCAGCGCCTCTAGCGGGGGGGGTAACTACGAGCAGTACTTC.

The chain couples TRBV5-6 to TRBJ1-2; 9 positions agree with TRBD1. Germline CDR1 reads SGHDT; CDR2 reads YYEEEE. V gave up 4 bases and J gave up 6 bases; unmatched junction bases: 7. The CDR3 totals 14 residues. Written as DNA, the CDR3 is TGTGCCAGCAGCCTAAAGGGACAGGGTAATGGCTACACCTTC. Its translation is CASSLKGQGNGYTF.

The genes are TRBV4-3 and TRBJ2-2; 8 bases line up with TRBD2. J gave up 3 bases and V 0 bases, and 3 bases lay outside the gene matches. Germline lookup yields CDR1 LGHNA and CDR2 YSLEER. The CDR3 length is 16 residues. CDR3 loop: CASSQDSGGDTGELFF. In nucleotides, the CDR3 is TGCGCCAGCAGCCAAGACTCCGGGGGGGACACCGGGGAGCTGTTTTTT.

The chain is built from TRBV18 and TRBJ1-1; 7 bases are a match to TRBD1. CDR1 is KGHSH, CDR2 LQKENI, per germline. Trimming at V came to 3 bases and at J to 0 bases, leaving 7 bases not matched to a gene. This CDR3 has 16 residues. Here the CDR3 DNA reads TGTGCCAGCTCACCCCCCGGGACAGCCATGAACACTGAAGCTTTCTTT. As protein: CASSPPGTAMNTEAFF.

The chain links TRBV20-1 to TRBJ1-2; a possible D gene is TRBD1 (5 bases). The CDR3 is 11 amino acids. V lost 1 base, J lost 7 bases, and 7 bases lay in between. In germline, CDR1 is DFQATT, CDR2 SNEGSKA (reference sequence). CDR3 protein: CSARGGGGYTF. DNA for the CDR3: TGCAGTGCTAGAGGGGGGGGTGGCTACACCTTC.